This T cell receptor (beta chain) originates from a study of T-cell reconstitution after alpha-beta-depleted transplantation in children. Germline V CDR1 and CDR2: SGHRS, YFSETQ. The CDR3 spans 14 residues. V lost 0 bases to trimming and J lost 8 bases, with 9 bases between them. Unique molecular identifiers were used to barcode this TCRbeta library. One entry per CDR3 protein, called by TCRdb with MiXCR from the PCR reads. The sample yields more than 250,000 distinct CDR3 sequences, roughly 9.5% seen once. In this sample, this clonotype turned up a few times. The starting material was PBMCs from the stem cell graft donor, obtained from the stem cell graft. The sequence came from a human donor who donated a stem cell graft to a child with SCID. J is TRBJ1-6 and V is TRBV5-1; D may be TRBD1 (6 bases). The chain's CDR3 is CASSLGTADSPLHF. In nucleotides, the CDR3 is TGCGCCAGCAGCTTGGGGACAGCGGATTCACCCCTCCACTTT.